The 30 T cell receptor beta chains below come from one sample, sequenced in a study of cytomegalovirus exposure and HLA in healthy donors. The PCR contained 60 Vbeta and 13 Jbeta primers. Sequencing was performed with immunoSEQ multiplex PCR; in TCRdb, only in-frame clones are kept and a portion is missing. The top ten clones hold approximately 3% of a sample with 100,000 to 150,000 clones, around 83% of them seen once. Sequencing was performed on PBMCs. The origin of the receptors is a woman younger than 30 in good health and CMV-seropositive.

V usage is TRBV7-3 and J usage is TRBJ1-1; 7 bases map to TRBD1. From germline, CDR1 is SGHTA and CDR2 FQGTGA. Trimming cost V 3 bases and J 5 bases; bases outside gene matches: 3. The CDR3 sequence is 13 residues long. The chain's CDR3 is CASSFRQGTEAFF. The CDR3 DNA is TGTGCCAGCAGCTTCCGACAGGGAACTGAAGCTTTCTTT. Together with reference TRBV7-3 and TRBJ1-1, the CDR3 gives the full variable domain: GAGVSQTPSNKVTEKGKYVELRCDPISGHTALYWYRQSLGQGPEFLIYFQGTGAADDSGLPNDRFFAVRPEGSVSTLKIQRTERGDSAVYLCASSFRQGTEAFFGQGTRLTVV.

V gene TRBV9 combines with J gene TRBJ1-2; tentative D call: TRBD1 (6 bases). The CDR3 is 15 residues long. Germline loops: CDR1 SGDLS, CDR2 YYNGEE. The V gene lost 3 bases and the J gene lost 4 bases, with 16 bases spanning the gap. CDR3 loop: CASSELTTGIYGYTF. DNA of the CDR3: TGTGCCAGCAGCGAACTTACTACAGGGATCTATGGCTACACCTTC.

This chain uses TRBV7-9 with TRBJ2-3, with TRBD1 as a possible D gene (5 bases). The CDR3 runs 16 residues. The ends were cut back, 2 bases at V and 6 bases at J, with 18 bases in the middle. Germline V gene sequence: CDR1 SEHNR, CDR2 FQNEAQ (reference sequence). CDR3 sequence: CASSLSGYLSSDTQYF. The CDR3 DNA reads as TGTGCCAGCAGCTTATCAGGGTACCTTAGCTCGGATACGCAGTATTTT.

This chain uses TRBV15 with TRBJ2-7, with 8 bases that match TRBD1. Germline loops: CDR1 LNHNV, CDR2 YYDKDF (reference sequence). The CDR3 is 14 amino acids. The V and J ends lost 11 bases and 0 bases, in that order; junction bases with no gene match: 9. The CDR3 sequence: CAVSQGASSYEQYF. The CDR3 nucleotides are TGTGCCGTCTCCCAGGGGGCCAGCTCCTACGAGCAGTACTTC.

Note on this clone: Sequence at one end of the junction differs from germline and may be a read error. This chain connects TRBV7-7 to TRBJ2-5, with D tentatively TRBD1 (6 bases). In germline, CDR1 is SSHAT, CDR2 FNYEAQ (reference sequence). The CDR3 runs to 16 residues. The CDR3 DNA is TGTGCTAGCAGCTTAGGCTCCGGGACACCACAAGAGACCCAGTACTTC. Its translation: CASSLGSGTPQETQYF.

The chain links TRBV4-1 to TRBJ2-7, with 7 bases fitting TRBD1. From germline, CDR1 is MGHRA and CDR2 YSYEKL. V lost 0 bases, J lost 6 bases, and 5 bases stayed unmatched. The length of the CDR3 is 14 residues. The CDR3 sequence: CASSQDRQGSEQYF. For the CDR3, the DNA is TGCGCCAGCAGCCAAGATAGACAGGGAAGCGAGCAGTACTTC.

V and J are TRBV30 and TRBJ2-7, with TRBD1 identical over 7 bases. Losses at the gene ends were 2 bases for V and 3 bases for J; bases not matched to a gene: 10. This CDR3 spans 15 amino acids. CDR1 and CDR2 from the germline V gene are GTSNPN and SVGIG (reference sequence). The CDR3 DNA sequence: TGTGCCTGGAGTCCCTTGGCGGCAGGGGGCTACGAGCAGTACTTC. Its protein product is CAWSPLAAGGYEQYF.

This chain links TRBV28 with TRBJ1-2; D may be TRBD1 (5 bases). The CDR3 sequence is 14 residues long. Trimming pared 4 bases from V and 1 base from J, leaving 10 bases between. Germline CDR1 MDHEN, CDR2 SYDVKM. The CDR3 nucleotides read TGTGCCAGCAGTTCTGACAGCCTTAACTATGGCTACACCTTC. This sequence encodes CASSSDSLNYGYTF.

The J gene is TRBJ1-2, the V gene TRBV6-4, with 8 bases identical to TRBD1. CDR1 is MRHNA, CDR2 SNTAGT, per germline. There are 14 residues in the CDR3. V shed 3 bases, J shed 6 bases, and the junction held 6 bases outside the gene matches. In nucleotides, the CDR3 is TGTGCCAGCAGTGAGACAGGGGTTGAGAATGGCTACACCTTC. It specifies CASSETGVENGYTF.

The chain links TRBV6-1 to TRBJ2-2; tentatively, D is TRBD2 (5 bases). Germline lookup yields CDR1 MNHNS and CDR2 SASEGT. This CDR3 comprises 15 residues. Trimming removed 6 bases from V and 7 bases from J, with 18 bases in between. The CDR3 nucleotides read TGTGCCAGCAGCCCGATAGGCGGGTCGGGCGGGGAGCTGTTTTTT. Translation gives CASSPIGGSGGELFF.

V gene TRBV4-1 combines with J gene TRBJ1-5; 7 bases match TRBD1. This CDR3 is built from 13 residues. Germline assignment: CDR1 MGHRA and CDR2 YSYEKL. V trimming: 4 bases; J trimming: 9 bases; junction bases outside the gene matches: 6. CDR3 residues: CASSPSGQAPQHF. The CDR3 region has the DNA TGCGCCAGCAGCCCGTCCGGACAGGCGCCCCAGCATTTT.

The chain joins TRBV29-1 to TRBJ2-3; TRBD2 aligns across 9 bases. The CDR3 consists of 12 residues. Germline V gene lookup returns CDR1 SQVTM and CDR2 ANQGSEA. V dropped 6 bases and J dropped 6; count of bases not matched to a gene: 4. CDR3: CSVRAGGDTQYF. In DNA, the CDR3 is TGCAGCGTCCGGGCGGGAGGGGATACGCAGTATTTT.

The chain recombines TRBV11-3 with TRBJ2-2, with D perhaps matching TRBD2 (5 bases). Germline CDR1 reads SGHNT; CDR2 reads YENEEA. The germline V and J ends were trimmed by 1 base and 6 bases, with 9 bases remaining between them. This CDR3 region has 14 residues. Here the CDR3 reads CASSLGSGSGELFF. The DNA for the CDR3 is TGTGCCAGCAGCTTAGGTTCGGGGTCCGGGGAGCTGTTTTTT.

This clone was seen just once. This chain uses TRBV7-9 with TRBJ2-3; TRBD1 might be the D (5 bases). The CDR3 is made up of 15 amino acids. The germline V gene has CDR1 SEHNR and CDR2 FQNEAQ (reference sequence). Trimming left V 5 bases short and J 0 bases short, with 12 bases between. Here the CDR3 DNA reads TGTGCCAGCAGCCCCCTAGGGGCTAGCACAGATACGCAGTATTTT. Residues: CASSPLGASTDTQYF.

The CDR3 region is CASGDMGTQYF. The CDR3 coding sequence is TGTGCCAGCGGGGACATGGGGACCCAGTACTTC. The chain is built from TRBV2 and TRBJ2-5; tentative D call: TRBD1 (6 bases). CDR3 length: 11 amino acids. V was clipped by 8 bases and J by 7 bases, with 11 bases between them. Germline CDR1 SNHLY, CDR2 FYNNEI.

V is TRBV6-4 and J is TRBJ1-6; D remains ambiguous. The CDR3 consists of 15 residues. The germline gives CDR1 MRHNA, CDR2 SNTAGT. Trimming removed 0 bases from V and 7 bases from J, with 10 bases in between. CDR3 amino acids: CASSDSWQKNSPLHF. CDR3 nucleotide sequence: TGTGCCAGCAGTGACTCTTGGCAAAAAAATTCACCCCTCCACTTT.

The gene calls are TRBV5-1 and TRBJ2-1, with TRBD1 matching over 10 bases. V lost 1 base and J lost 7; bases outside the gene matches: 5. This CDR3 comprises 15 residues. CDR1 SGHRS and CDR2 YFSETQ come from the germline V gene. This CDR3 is CASSLLGQGRNEQFF. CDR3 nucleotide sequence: TGCGCCAGCAGCTTGTTGGGACAGGGGAGGAATGAGCAGTTCTTC.

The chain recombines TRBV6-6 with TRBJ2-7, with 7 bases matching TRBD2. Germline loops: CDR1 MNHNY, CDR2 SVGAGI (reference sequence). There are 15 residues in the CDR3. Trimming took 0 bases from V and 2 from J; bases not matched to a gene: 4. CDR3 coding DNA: TGTGCCAGCAGTTACTCGATTGGGGGGGCCTACGAGCAGTACTTC. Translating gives CASSYSIGGAYEQYF.

The CDR3 region is CASSGLILPNEKLFF. CDR3 DNA: TGTGCCAGCAGTGGATTAATACTGCCCAATGAAAAACTGTTTTTT. The chain employs TRBV2 and TRBJ1-4; D remains ambiguous. The CDR3 has 15 residues. Trimming removed 4 bases from V and 5 bases from J, with 14 bases in between. Germline-derived CDR1 and CDR2 are SNHLY and FYNNEI.

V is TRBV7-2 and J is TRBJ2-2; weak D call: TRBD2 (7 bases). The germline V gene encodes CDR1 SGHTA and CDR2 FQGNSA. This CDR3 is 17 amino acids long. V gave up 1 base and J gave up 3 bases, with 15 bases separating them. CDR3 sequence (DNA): TGTGCCAGCAGCTTAGGGGGGGGCAGGGCCTACACCGGGGAGCTGTTTTTT. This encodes CASSLGGGRAYTGELFF.

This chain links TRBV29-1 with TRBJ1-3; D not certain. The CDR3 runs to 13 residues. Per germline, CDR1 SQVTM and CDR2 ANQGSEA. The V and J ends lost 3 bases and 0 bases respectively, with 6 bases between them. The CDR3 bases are TGCAGCGTTGATGAGGTCTCTGGAAACACCATATATTTT. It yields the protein CSVDEVSGNTIYF.

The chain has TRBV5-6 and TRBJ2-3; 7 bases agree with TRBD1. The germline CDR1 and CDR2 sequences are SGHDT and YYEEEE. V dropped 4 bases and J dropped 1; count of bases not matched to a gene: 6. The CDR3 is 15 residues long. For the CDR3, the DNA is TGTGCCAGCAGCCACCCCGGGACAGGCACAGATACGCAGTATTTT. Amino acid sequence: CASSHPGTGTDTQYF.

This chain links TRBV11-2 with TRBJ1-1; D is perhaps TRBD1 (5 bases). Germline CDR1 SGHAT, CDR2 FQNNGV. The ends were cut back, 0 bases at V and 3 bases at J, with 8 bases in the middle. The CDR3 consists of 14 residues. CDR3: CASSLDWGDTEAFF. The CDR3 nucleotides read TGTGCCAGCAGCTTAGATTGGGGGGACACTGAAGCTTTCTTT.

CDR3 DNA sequence: TGTGCCAGCAGCTTCTCGCGTCTACGGAGGGATGAGCAGTTCTTC. It yields the protein CASSFSRLRRDEQFF. The genes are TRBV7-9 and TRBJ2-1, with D perhaps TRBD2 (6 bases). The V end lost 3 bases, the J end lost 8 bases, and 17 bases lay between the germline ends. Germline V gene sequence: CDR1 SEHNR, CDR2 FQNEAQ (reference sequence). The CDR3 length is 15 residues.

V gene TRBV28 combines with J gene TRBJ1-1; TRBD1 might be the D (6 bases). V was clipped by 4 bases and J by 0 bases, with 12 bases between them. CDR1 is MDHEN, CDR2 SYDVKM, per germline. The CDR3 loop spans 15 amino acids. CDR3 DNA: TGTGCCAGCAGTTGGACAAGGACAGTGAACACTGAAGCTTTCTTT. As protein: CASSWTRTVNTEAFF.

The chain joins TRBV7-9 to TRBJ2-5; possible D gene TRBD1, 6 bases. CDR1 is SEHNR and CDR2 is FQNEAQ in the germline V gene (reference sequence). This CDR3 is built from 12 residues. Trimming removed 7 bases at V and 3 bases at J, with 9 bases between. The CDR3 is CASKAGEETQYF. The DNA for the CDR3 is TGTGCCAGCAAGGCAGGGGAAGAGACCCAGTACTTC.

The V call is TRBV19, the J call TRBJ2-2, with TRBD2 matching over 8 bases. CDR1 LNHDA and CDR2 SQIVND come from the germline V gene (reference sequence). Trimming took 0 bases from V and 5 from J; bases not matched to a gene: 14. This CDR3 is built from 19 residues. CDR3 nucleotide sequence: TGTGCCAGTAGTATAGACCGCCCGTGGGCCAAGCGGGAGACCGGGGAGCTGTTTTTT. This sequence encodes CASSIDRPWAKRETGELFF.

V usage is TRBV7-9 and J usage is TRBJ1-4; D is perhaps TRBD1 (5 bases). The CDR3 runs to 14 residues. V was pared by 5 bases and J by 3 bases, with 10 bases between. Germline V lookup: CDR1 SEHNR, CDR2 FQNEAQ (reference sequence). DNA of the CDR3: TGTGCCAGCAGCCTCCAGGGTCCTAATGAAAAACTGTTTTTT. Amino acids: CASSLQGPNEKLFF.

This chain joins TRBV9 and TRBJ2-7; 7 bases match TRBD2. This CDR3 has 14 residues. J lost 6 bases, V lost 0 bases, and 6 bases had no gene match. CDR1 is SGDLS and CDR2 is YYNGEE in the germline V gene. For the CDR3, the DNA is TGTGCCAGCAGCGTAGGGGGAGGGACCAGCGAGCAGTACTTC. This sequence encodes CASSVGGGTSEQYF.

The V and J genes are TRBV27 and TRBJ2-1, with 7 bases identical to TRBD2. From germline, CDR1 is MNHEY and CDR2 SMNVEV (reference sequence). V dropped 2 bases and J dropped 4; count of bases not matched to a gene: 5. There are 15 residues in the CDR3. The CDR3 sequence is CASSLEVGRYNEQFF. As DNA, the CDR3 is TGTGCCAGCAGTTTAGAGGTCGGGAGGTACAATGAGCAGTTCTTC.